This T cell receptor (beta chain) stems from a study of CD8 T cells in Susac syndrome. Study-level results: A relatively small number of individuals underwent TCR sequencing and HLA analysis.

Note on this clonotype: The antigen remains undetermined.

TEMRA cells were enriched by FACS, while CD8+ and CD4+ T cells were obtained through a negative isolation that was performed magnetically. RNA was extracted with the RNeasy kit, and a quantity of 0.5 to 1 ug was reverse transcribed using random hexamers. TCR beta CDR3 was amplified by immunoSEQ multiplex PCR. This amplification extended across 54 Vbeta and 13 Jbeta segments. TCRdb passed the immunoSEQ multiplex PCR reads through MiXCR, listing each CDR3 protein once. Here the sample spans hundreds of thousands of distinct CDR3 sequences, about 93% being singletons. Trimming cost V 5 bases and J 8 bases; bases outside gene matches: 6. This CDR3 comprises 13 residues. Germline-derived CDR1 and CDR2 are MNHEY and SVGAGI.

The TCR comes from a human donor with multiple sclerosis. Input material: CD4+ T cells from PBMCs. The gene calls are TRBV6-5 and TRBJ1-2; 9 bases are shared with TRBD1. The CDR3 nucleotides read TGTGCCAGCAGTCGAAATGACAGGGGGGGCTACACCTTC. Its translation is CASSRNDRGGYTF.